This T cell receptor (beta chain) was obtained from a study of T cells in Graves' hyperthyroidism and ophthalmopathy. The investigators amplified TCR beta CDR3 regions from RNA transcripts. The HTBI primer set drove a first-round RT-PCR of the TCR CDR3. TCRdb passed the multiplex PCR reads through MiXCR, listing each CDR3 protein once. The profile shows roughly 38,000 distinct CDR3 sequences, about 50% of them singletons. The origin of this receptor is a woman between 50 and 59 years old with Graves' hyperthyroidism that later progressed to Graves' ophthalmopathy. Specimen: blood.

The CDR3 loop reads CASSWGLLNTGGGMNTEAFF. CDR3 sequence (DNA): TGCGCCAGCAGCTGGGGACTACTAAACACCGGGGGCGGGATGAACACTGAAGCTTTCTTT. The chain combines TRBV5-1 with TRBJ1-1; D perhaps matches TRBD1 (6 bases). The CDR3 consists of 20 residues. The germline V gene has CDR1 SGHRS and CDR2 YFSETQ. The ends were cut back, 3 bases at V and 0 bases at J, with 27 bases in the middle.